This is a list of T cell receptor beta chains from one sample in a study of T cell repertoires in ileal Crohn's disease. Assay used: immunoSEQ multiplex PCR; TCRdb lists only in-frame clones, some missing. The sample comprises over 1,500 clones, 81% of which are singletons, and over 8.5% rests with the top ten. What was sequenced was ileal tissue. These receptors all stem from an adult with Crohn's disease. Both conserved end residues are part of each CDR3. D genes are given only for firm matches. Some rows have no size entry. The others give once, few or many, or a class for an expanded clone.

TRBJ1-2 | - | once | TRBV19 | TGTGCCAGTAGTACCGGGGTCCTTGGCTACACCTTC | CASSTGVLGYTF
TRBJ1-4 | - | once | TRBV29-1 | TGCAGCGGCATCGACAGAACTAATGAAAAACTGTTTTTT | CSGIDRTNEKLFF
TRBJ2-1 | TRBD2 | - | TRBV7-8 | TGTGCCAGCAGCTTAAGCGGGGGGCTAAATGAGCAGTTCTTC | CASSLSGGLNEQFF
TRBJ1-2 | - | - | TRBV19 | TGTGCCAGTAAACGAGAGTATGGCTACACCTTC | CASKREYGYTF
TRBJ1-2 | TRBD1 | - | TRBV10-3 | TGTGCCATCAGCCCCGACAGGGATGGCTACACCTTC | CAISPDRDGYTF
TRBJ2-3 | TRBD2 | - | TRBV7-2 | TGTGCCAGCAGCTTAGAAGTAGCGTTCGGGGGGGCCAATACGCAGTATTTT | CASSLEVAFGGANTQYF
TRBJ2-1 | TRBD2 | - | TRBV4-3 | TGCGCCAGCAGCCAAGCGAGCGGGGGGCCGAATGAGCAGTTCTTC | CASSQASGGPNEQFF
TRBJ2-3 | TRBD2 | - | TRBV11-2 | TGTGCCAGCAGCTTAAGTAGGGGGACTAGCGGGACAGATACGCAGTATTTT | CASSLSRGTSGTDTQYF
TRBJ2-2 | - | - | TRBV6-1 | TGTGCCAGCAGTGATCAGGGGAGGAACACCGGGGAGCTGTTTTTT | CASSDQGRNTGELFF
TRBJ2-7 | TRBD1 | - | TRBV6-5 | TGTGCCAGCAGTAGAGGACAGGGCTCCGAGCAGTACTTC | CASSRGQGSEQYF
TRBJ1-1 | TRBD1 | - | TRBV10-1 | TGCGCCAGCAGTGACCCCGGGACAGGAGGTCTAAATGAAGCTTTCTTT | CASSDPGTGGLNEAFF
TRBJ1-6 | - | - | TRBV14 | TGTGCCAGCAGCCCGCGAAGGGGTTCACCCCTCCACTTT | CASSPRRGSPLHF
TRBJ2-7 | - | large | TRBV6-5 | TGTGCCAGCAGTTACAGCAGCGGCGCAGCCTCCGAGCAGTACTTC | CASSYSSGAASEQYF
TRBJ2-3 | TRBD2 | - | TRBV9 | TGTGCCAGCAGCTTTCAGGGACTAGCGGGGGGGCCAGATACGCAGTATTTT | CASSFQGLAGGPDTQYF
TRBJ1-2 | - | few | TRBV30 | TGTGCCTGGGAAACAGGGTTCGACTATGGCTACACCTTC | CAWETGFDYGYTF
TRBJ2-3 | TRBD2 | - | TRBV4-2 | TGTGCCAGCAGCCAGCTCTTAGCGGGGGGCGGGACAGATACGCAGTATTTT | CASSQLLAGGGTDTQYF
TRBJ1-1 | - | - | TRBV7-9 | TGTGCCAGCAGCTCGCAGGGCGATACTGAAGCTTTCTTT | CASSSQGDTEAFF
TRBJ2-7 | TRBD1 | - | TRBV11-2 | TGTGCCAGCAGCCTGACAGGGTTGGGCGAGCAGTACTTC | CASSLTGLGEQYF
TRBJ1-1 | - | - | TRBV21-1 | TGTGCCAGCAGCAAAGGGGGCAGGGACTCCCACCAAACTGAAGCTTTCTTT | CASSKGGRDSHQTEAFF
TRBJ2-1 | - | - | TRBV5-8 | TGTGCCAGCAGCCCTGCGAACTTTTACAATGAGCAGTTCTTC | CASSPANFYNEQFF
TRBJ2-2 | - | - | TRBV5-1 | TGCGCCAGCAGCTTGGCCGTTGGGGCAATCGGGGAGCTGTTTTTT | CASSLAVGAIGELFF
TRBJ1-6 | - | - | TRBV10-3 | TGTGCCATCAGTGAGTTCGGGGCTCCGGGACTTAATTCACCCCTCCACTTT | CAISEFGAPGLNSPLHF
TRBJ1-5 | - | once | TRBV5-4 | TGTGCCAGCAGCTTGGCGGGTACCAATCAGCCCCAGCATTTT | CASSLAGTNQPQHF
TRBJ2-7 | - | - | TRBV7-9 | TGTGCCAGCAGCCACTCCTCCGGGGAGCAGTACTTC | CASSHSSGEQYF
TRBJ1-2 | - | - | TRBV5-5 | TGTGCCAGCAGCTCTTGGACCGCTTGGGGCGGCTACACCTTC | CASSSWTAWGGYTF
TRBJ2-1 | TRBD1 | few | TRBV9 | TGTGCCAGCACCGGGACAGGGGGGAACAATGAGCAGTTCTTC | CASTGTGGNNEQFF
TRBJ1-2 | - | - | TRBV23-1 | TGCGCCAGCAGTCAACTGGGAGGGGGTGGCTACACCTTC | CASSQLGGGGYTF
TRBJ2-5 | - | - | TRBV29-1 | TGCAGCGTTATAATCGGGACTAGTAGGGGGCTCCAGTACTTC | CSVIIGTSRGLQYF
TRBJ2-3 | TRBD2 | - | TRBV19 | TGTGCCATCTCTAGCGGGGGGAGGTTGGATACGCAGTATTTT | CAISSGGRLDTQYF
TRBJ2-3 | TRBD2 | - | TRBV7-2 | TGTGCCAGCAGCTTGGGTAACCAGCGGGGGGGCCCCGATACGCAGTATTTT | CASSLGNQRGGPDTQYF
TRBJ2-3 | TRBD2 | - | TRBV5-6 | TGTGCCAGCAGCCCCAGAGCGGGGTTTTGGGACACAGATACGCAGTATTTT | CASSPRAGFWDTDTQYF
TRBJ2-7 | - | - | TRBV7-2 | TGTGCCAGCGGAGGAAGCTCCTACGAGCAGTACTTC | CASGGSSYEQYF
TRBJ1-4 | TRBD1 | once | TRBV7-6 | TGTGCCAGCAGCCCGCAGACAGGGCGAGAAAAACTGTTTTTT | CASSPQTGREKLFF
TRBJ2-5 | TRBD2 | - | TRBV5-1 | TGCGCCAGCAAGGTTGGGGGGGAACAAGAGACCCAGTACTTC | CASKVGGEQETQYF
TRBJ2-1 | TRBD2 | - | TRBV7-9 | TGTGCCAGCAGCGGAGCGGGGGACCGTTCCTACAATGAGCAGTTCTTC | CASSGAGDRSYNEQFF
TRBJ1-1 | - | - | TRBV18 | TGTGCCAGCTCACCCACTAGGAACACTGAAGCTTTCTTT | CASSPTRNTEAFF
TRBJ2-1 | TRBD1 | - | TRBV7-6 | TGTGCCAGCAGCGTCGGGACAGGGGGCCACAATGAGCAGTTCTTC | CASSVGTGGHNEQFF
TRBJ1-1 | - | - | TRBV19 | TGTGCCAGTAGTATAGCAGGGGATCTGAACACTGAAGCTTTCTTT | CASSIAGDLNTEAFF
TRBJ2-4 | TRBD1 | once | TRBV2 | TGTGCCAGCAGTGCAGAGGGGCAGGGGGCGGACATTCAGTACTTC | CASSAEGQGADIQYF
TRBJ2-5 | TRBD2 | - | TRBV7-8 | TGTGCCAGCAGCTTAGGGAGTAGCGGGGGGGCCGTGGAGACCCAGTACTTC | CASSLGSSGGAVETQYF
TRBJ2-7 | TRBD1 | - | TRBV11-1 | TGTGCCAGCAGCTTAGCCAGCGGTCTCAAAAAGGGGGCGTGGTACGAGCAGTACTTC | CASSLASGLKKGAWYEQYF
TRBJ2-7 | - | - | TRBV4-3 | TGCGCCAGCAGCCGTCGGGCTTGGGGAGGAACCCAATTCTACGAGCAGTACTTC | CASSRRAWGGTQFYEQYF
TRBJ1-1 | - | - | TRBV18 | TGTGCCAGCTCACTTCACAGGGACACTGAAGCTTTCTTT | CASSLHRDTEAFF
TRBJ1-3 | - | - | TRBV6-5 | TGTGCCAGCAGTTACTCGAGAGGGCCTGGAAACACCATATATTTT | CASSYSRGPGNTIYF
TRBJ1-2 | - | once | TRBV5-6 | TGTGCCAGCAGCTTGGCGGGACACAAGTATGGCTACACCTTC | CASSLAGHKYGYTF
TRBJ1-5 | - | - | TRBV30 | TGTGCCTGGAGTGGGGCGAGGGTAGGTAGCAATCAGCCCCAGCATTTT | CAWSGARVGSNQPQHF
TRBJ2-5 | TRBD2 | - | TRBV28 | TGTGCCAGCAGTTTAGGTACCTCAGCGGGGGCCCAAGAGACCCAGTACTTC | CASSLGTSAGAQETQYF
TRBJ1-2 | - | - | TRBV15 | TGTGCCACCAGCAGAGGAGGATTCCTGGGAAGCCAGGGTGGCTACACCTTC | CATSRGGFLGSQGGYTF
TRBJ1-2 | - | once | TRBV6-1 | TGTGCCAGCAGTGAATTTCTGGGCTACACCTTC | CASSEFLGYTF
TRBJ1-1 | - | - | TRBV7-9 | TGTGCCAGCAGCTTAGGGGCAGCCAACACTGAAGCTTTCTTT | CASSLGAANTEAFF
TRBJ1-4 | TRBD1 | - | TRBV2 | TGTGCCAGCAGTGGACAGGGTTGGGAGGAAAAACTGTTTTTT | CASSGQGWEEKLFF